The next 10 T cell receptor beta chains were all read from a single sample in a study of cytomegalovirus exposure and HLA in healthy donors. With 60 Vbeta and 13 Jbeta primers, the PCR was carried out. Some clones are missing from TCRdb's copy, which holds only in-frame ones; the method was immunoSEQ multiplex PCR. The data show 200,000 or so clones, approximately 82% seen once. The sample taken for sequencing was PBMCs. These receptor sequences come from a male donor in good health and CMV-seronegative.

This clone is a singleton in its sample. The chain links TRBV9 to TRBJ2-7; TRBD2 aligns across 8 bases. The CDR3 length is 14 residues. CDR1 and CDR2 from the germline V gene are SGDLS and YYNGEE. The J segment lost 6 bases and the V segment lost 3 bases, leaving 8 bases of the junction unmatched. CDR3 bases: TGTGCCAGCAGCGCTAAGACGGGAGGGCTCGAGCAGTACTTC. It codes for CASSAKTGGLEQYF.

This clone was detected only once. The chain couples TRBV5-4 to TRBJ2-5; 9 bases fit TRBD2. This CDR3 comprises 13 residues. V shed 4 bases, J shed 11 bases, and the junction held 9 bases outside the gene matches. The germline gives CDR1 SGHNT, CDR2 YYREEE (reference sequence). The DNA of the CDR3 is TGTGCCAGCAGCGTGCTTAGCGGGAGAGAGCAGTACTTC. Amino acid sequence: CASSVLSGREQYF.

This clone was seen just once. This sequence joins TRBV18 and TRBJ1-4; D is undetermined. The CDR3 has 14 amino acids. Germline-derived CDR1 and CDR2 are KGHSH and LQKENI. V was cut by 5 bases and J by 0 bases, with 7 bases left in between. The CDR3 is CASSIHPTNEKLFF. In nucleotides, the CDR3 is TGTGCCAGCTCAATCCATCCAACTAATGAAAAACTGTTTTTT.

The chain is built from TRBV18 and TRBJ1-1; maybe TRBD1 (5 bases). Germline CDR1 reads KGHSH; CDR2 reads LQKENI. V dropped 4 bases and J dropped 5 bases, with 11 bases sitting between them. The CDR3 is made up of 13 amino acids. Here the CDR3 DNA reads TGTGCCAGCTCACTTTCCCGGGGGACTGAAGCTTTCTTT. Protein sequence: CASSLSRGTEAFF.

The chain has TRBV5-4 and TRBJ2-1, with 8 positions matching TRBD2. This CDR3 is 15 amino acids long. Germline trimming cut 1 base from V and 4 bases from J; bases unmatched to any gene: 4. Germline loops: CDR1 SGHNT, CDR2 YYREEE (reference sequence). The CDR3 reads CASSLKAGAYNEQFF. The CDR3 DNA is TGTGCCAGCAGCTTGAAAGCGGGAGCGTACAATGAGCAGTTCTTC.

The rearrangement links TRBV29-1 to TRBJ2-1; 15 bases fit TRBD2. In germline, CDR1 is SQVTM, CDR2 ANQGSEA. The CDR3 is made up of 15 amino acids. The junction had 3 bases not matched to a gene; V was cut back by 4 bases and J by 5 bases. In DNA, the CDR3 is TGCAGCGTTGGACGGACTAGCGGGAGGGACAATGAGCAGTTCTTC. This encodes CSVGRTSGRDNEQFF.

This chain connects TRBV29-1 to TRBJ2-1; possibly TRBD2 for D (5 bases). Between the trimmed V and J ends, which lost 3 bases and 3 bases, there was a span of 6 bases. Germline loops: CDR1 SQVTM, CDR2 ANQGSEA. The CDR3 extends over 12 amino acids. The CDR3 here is CSVDGLYNEQFF. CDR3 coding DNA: TGCAGCGTTGATGGACTCTACAATGAGCAGTTCTTC.

The CDR3 bases are TGTGCCAGCAGCCCTTCTCGACTCGATTCGGCGCATGAGCAGTTCTTC. Protein sequence: CASSPSRLDSAHEQFF. The genes are TRBV7-6 and TRBJ2-1; D uncertain. Trimming cost V 5 bases and J 8 bases, with 22 bases left between them. This CDR3 region has 16 residues. Germline V CDR1 and CDR2: SGHVS, FNYEAQ.

CDR3 sequence: CASSSTGAVTDTQYF. CDR3 nucleotides: TGTGCCAGTAGTTCGACAGGGGCAGTAACAGATACGCAGTATTTT. This chain joins TRBV19 and TRBJ2-3; 8 bases line up with TRBD1. CDR1 LNHDA and CDR2 SQIVND come from the germline V gene (reference sequence). Germline trimming cut 5 bases from V and 3 bases from J; bases unmatched to any gene: 7. The CDR3 covers 15 residues.

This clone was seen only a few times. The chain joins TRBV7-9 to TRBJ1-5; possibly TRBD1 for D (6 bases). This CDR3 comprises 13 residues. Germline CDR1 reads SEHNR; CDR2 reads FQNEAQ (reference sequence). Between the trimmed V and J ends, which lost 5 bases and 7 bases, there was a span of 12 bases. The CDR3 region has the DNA TGTGCCAGCAGCCCAGGGGATGGGCAGCCCCAGCATTTT. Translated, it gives CASSPGDGQPQHF.